The 6 T cell receptor beta chains below come from one sample, sequenced in a study of radiation and T cells in renal cell carcinoma. Time point reported: baseline pretreatment blood. Noted treatment: 15 Gy SBRT to primary tumor, nephrectomy 4 weeks later. This table comes from immunoSEQ multiplex PCR, and its TCRdb copy is limited to in-frame clones, with some not included. The sample lists 130,000 or so clones; more than 70% were seen once. The sequencing used blood, collected from a patient whose treatment included radiotherapy and nephrectomy. Receptor source: a woman in her forties or fifties with renal cell carcinoma.

The chain carries TRBV6-5 and TRBJ2-1; D is unclear. The germline V and J ends were trimmed by 2 bases and 0 bases, with 8 bases remaining between them. The germline V gene encodes CDR1 MNHEY and CDR2 SVGAGI. The CDR3 runs to 15 residues. For the CDR3, the DNA is TGTGCCAGCAGTTACGGGTCGAGCTCCTACAATGAGCAGTTCTTC. Its protein is CASSYGSSSYNEQFF.

The chain carries TRBV5-5 and TRBJ1-2; no clear D gene. Trimming removed 5 bases from V and 4 bases from J, with 15 bases in between. The CDR3 is 14 amino acids. CDR1 is SGHKS, CDR2 YYEKEE, per germline (reference sequence). The CDR3 sequence: CASSPEMRGYGYTF. The CDR3, as DNA: TGTGCCAGCAGTCCGGAGATGCGTGGCTATGGCTACACCTTC.

The V and J genes are TRBV5-4 and TRBJ2-7; D unresolved. Per germline, CDR1 SGHNT and CDR2 YYREEE (reference sequence). The ends were cut back, 0 bases at V and 5 bases at J, with 12 bases in the middle. This CDR3 has 14 residues. The DNA of the CDR3 is TGTGCCAGCAGCTTGGCCGGAATTGGCGACGAGCAGTACTTC. Translated, it gives CASSLAGIGDEQYF.

This chain connects TRBV9 to TRBJ2-3; tentative D call: TRBD1 (6 bases). The germline V and J ends were trimmed by 6 bases and 2 bases, with 10 bases remaining between them. This CDR3 contains 13 residues. Germline loops: CDR1 SGDLS, CDR2 YYNGEE. This CDR3 is CASTGAVTDTQYF. The CDR3 bases are TGTGCCAGCACAGGGGCAGTCACAGATACGCAGTATTTT.

The rearrangement uses TRBV6-5 and TRBJ2-7; no definite D call. The ends were cut back, 4 bases at V and 0 bases at J, with 7 bases in the middle. The CDR3 covers 13 residues. Germline CDR1 is MNHEY and CDR2 is SVGAGI. Here the CDR3 reads CASSSANSYEQYF. For the CDR3, the DNA is TGTGCCAGCAGTTCGGCAAACTCCTACGAGCAGTACTTC.

V is TRBV6-5 and J is TRBJ1-6; D not certain. The germline V gene encodes CDR1 MNHEY and CDR2 SVGAGI. V was shortened by 2 bases and J by 10 bases, with 9 bases between the two germline ends. This CDR3 has 13 residues. The CDR3 reads CASSYKEGSPLHF. CDR3 nucleotides: TGTGCCAGCAGTTACAAGGAGGGATCACCCCTCCACTTT.